A single sample is the source of the 18 T cell receptor beta chains below, sequenced in a study of CD8+ T cells in alopecia areata. Extraction of RNA preceded its reverse transcription into cDNA, which served as the sequencing template. The protocol was immunoSEQ multiplex PCR, while the TCRdb copy is restricted to in-frame clones and leaves out a portion. The sample has 110,000 or so clones; more than 30% are singletons. The sequenced sample consisted of CD4+ T cells sorted from blood. These receptors came from a human donor with alopecia areata.

As regards this clone: Within the sample, other DNA sequences also encode this same CDR3. This chain connects TRBV5-6 to TRBJ1-1, with D possibly matching TRBD1 (6 bases). Germline CDR1 reads SGHDT; CDR2 reads YYEEEE. Deletions cut 2 bases from V and 7 bases from J, with 6 bases between. The CDR3 is 11 residues long. CDR3: CASSLQGEAFF. The DNA of the CDR3 is TGTGCCAGCAGCTTACAGGGTGAAGCTTTCTTT.

V gene TRBV5-6 combines with J gene TRBJ2-7; TRBD1 or TRBD2 may be the D gene (5 bases each). The germline V gene has CDR1 SGHDT and CDR2 YYEEEE. V lost 3 bases and J lost 8, with 9 bases in between. The CDR3 loop spans 11 amino acids. Here the CDR3 DNA reads TGTGCCAGCAGCTCGAGGGACCAGCAGTACTTC. Residues: CASSSRDQQYF.

The chain couples TRBV28 to TRBJ2-7; 13 positions agree with TRBD2. Germline lookup yields CDR1 MDHEN and CDR2 SYDVKM. The CDR3 spans 16 residues. The V and J ends lost 5 bases and 3 bases, in that order; junction bases with no gene match: 7. The CDR3 reads CASSLPGLAGLYEQYF. The CDR3 DNA reads as TGTGCCAGCAGTCTTCCGGGACTAGCGGGACTCTACGAGCAGTACTTC. The full variable domain, with the rest looked up from reference TRBV28 and TRBJ2-7, is DVKVTQSSRYLVKRTGEKVFLECVQDMDHENMFWYRQDPGLGLRLIYFSYDVKMKEKGDIPEGYSVSREKKERFSLILESASTNQTSMYLCASSLPGLAGLYEQYFGPGTRLTVT.

This clone was found a few times. V usage is TRBV29-1 and J usage is TRBJ2-3; TRBD1 is a possible D gene (5 bases). The length of the CDR3 is 12 residues. Germline V gene data show CDR1 as SQVTM and CDR2 as ANQGSEA. V was clipped by 5 bases and J by 3 bases, with 9 bases between them. CDR3 bases: TGCAGCGTTCAAGGGGTGACAGATACGCAGTATTTT. This translates into CSVQGVTDTQYF.

DNA of the CDR3: TGCGCCAGCAGCTTGCCTGACAGGGGGCAGGAAGAAGCTTTCTTT. Amino acids: CASSLPDRGQEEAFF. The rearrangement links TRBV5-1 to TRBJ1-1, with TRBD1 matching over 10 bases. The CDR3 is 15 residues long. Trimming took 1 base from V and 8 from J; bases not matched to a gene: 8. Germline values: CDR1 SGHRS, CDR2 YFSETQ.

The rearrangement uses TRBV29-1 and TRBJ1-2, with D possibly TRBD1 on 6 matching bases. The CDR3 consists of 14 residues. Trimming pared 5 bases from V and 6 bases from J, leaving 19 bases between. Germline assignment: CDR1 SQVTM and CDR2 ANQGSEA. CDR3 sequence: CSVCTVLGADGYTF. The CDR3 DNA follows: TGCAGCGTTTGTACGGTATTGGGGGCTGATGGCTACACCTTC.

This chain connects TRBV2 to TRBJ2-2; D not certain. V was pared by 4 bases and J by 1 base, with 7 bases between. The germline V gene encodes CDR1 SNHLY and CDR2 FYNNEI. There are 14 residues in the CDR3. DNA for the CDR3: TGTGCCAGCAGTGTACTCGTGAACACCGGGGAGCTGTTTTTT. Translated: CASSVLVNTGELFF.

The CDR3 loop reads CASSFSRETYEQYF. In nucleotides, the CDR3 is TGTGCCAGCAGTTTTTCACGGGAGACCTACGAGCAGTACTTC. The chain combines TRBV27 with TRBJ2-7; possibly TRBD2 for D (6 bases). CDR1 and CDR2 from the germline V gene are MNHEY and SMNVEV (reference sequence). Trimming took off 3 bases at V and 2 bases at J, with 11 bases between the two ends. The CDR3 covers 14 residues.

The chain recombines TRBV5-1 with TRBJ2-1; tentatively, D is TRBD2 (5 bases). CDR3 size: 15 residues. Trimming stripped 3 bases from V and 6 bases from J, with 16 bases between. CDR1 is SGHRS and CDR2 is YFSETQ in the germline V gene. The CDR3 loop reads CASSSRADFTNEQFF. In nucleotides, the CDR3 is TGCGCCAGCAGCTCCCGAGCGGATTTCACCAATGAGCAGTTCTTC.

The chain uses TRBV29-1 and TRBJ1-1; D is unclear. CDR1 is SQVTM and CDR2 is ANQGSEA in the germline V gene. Trimming stripped 4 bases from V and 7 bases from J, with 13 bases between. This CDR3 region has 12 residues. For the CDR3, the DNA is TGCAGCGTTGCGCCGGGCCAGATTGAAGCTTTCTTT. It yields the protein CSVAPGQIEAFF.

This clone was recorded a few times. The chain combines TRBV28 with TRBJ1-1; TRBD1 aligns across 9 bases. Trimming removed 6 bases from V and 8 bases from J; junction bases left unmatched: 7. Germline CDR1 MDHEN, CDR2 SYDVKM. There are 13 residues in the CDR3. In DNA, the CDR3 is TGTGCCAGCAGCACAGGGGGCCAGGGGGAAGCTTTCTTT. It specifies CASSTGGQGEAFF.

The rearrangement uses TRBV9 and TRBJ2-6, with a weak D call TRBD1 (5 bases). V lost 3 bases and J 0 bases, leaving 7 bases between the germline ends. The CDR3 is 15 amino acids. Germline CDR1 is SGDLS and CDR2 is YYNGEE. The CDR3 sequence is CASSGQNSGANVLTF. Here the CDR3 DNA reads TGTGCCAGCAGCGGACAGAACTCTGGGGCCAACGTCCTGACTTTC.

This clone showed up just a few times. V is TRBV29-1 and J is TRBJ1-1, with no clear D. The CDR3 totals 12 residues. The germline V gene encodes CDR1 SQVTM and CDR2 ANQGSEA. The V gene lost 7 bases and the J gene lost 1 base, with 10 bases spanning the gap. The CDR3 spells CSASWGNTEAFF. The CDR3 nucleotides read TGCAGCGCATCCTGGGGGAACACTGAAGCTTTCTTT.

The J gene is TRBJ2-1, the V gene TRBV4-1; 9 bases are a match to TRBD2. The V and J ends lost 2 bases and 9 bases, in that order; junction bases with no gene match: 8. Germline lookup yields CDR1 MGHRA and CDR2 YSYEKL. The CDR3 is 15 amino acids. In DNA, the CDR3 is TGCGCCAGCAGCCAAATTAGCGGGGGAGGGAGTGAGCAGTTCTTC. Encoded protein: CASSQISGGGSEQFF.

V usage is TRBV4-3 and J usage is TRBJ2-5; D is uncertain. CDR3 length: 14 residues. Per the germline V gene, CDR1 is LGHNA and CDR2 is YSLEER. Trimming took off 4 bases at V and 5 bases at J, with 14 bases between the two ends. CDR3 amino acids: CASSPNHGRETQYF. The CDR3, as DNA: TGCGCCAGCAGCCCCAACCACGGACGGGAGACCCAGTACTTC.

This clone has more than one count but fewer than ten. The V and J genes are TRBV5-1 and TRBJ1-1; D not certain. V gave up 0 bases and J gave up 1 base, with 10 bases separating them. This CDR3 has 15 residues. Looked up from germline, CDR1 is SGHRS and CDR2 is YFSETQ. The DNA for the CDR3 is TGCGCCAGCAGCTTGGTACCTTGGGGGAACACTGAAGCTTTCTTT. Translated, it gives CASSLVPWGNTEAFF.

A few counts support this clone. The genes are TRBV29-1 and TRBJ2-7, with 11 bases matching TRBD1. The CDR3 extends over 19 amino acids. J was trimmed by 3 bases and V by 7 bases; bases with no gene match: 23. Germline V CDR1 and CDR2: SQVTM, ANQGSEA. The CDR3 sequence: CSASDQTQRRGTGGYEQYF. The CDR3 DNA reads as TGCAGCGCGTCGGACCAGACCCAAAGACGAGGGACAGGGGGCTACGAGCAGTACTTC.

This clone was seen a handful of times. The chain combines TRBV5-6 with TRBJ2-5; 8 bases agree with TRBD2. This CDR3 has 15 residues. Germline CDR1 reads SGHDT; CDR2 reads YYEEEE. With V trimmed by 4 bases and J by 5 bases, 10 bases remained unmatched. The CDR3 DNA follows: TGTGCCAGCAGCCTGTTAGCGGGGTTATTGGAGACCCAGTACTTC. It codes for CASSLLAGLLETQYF.